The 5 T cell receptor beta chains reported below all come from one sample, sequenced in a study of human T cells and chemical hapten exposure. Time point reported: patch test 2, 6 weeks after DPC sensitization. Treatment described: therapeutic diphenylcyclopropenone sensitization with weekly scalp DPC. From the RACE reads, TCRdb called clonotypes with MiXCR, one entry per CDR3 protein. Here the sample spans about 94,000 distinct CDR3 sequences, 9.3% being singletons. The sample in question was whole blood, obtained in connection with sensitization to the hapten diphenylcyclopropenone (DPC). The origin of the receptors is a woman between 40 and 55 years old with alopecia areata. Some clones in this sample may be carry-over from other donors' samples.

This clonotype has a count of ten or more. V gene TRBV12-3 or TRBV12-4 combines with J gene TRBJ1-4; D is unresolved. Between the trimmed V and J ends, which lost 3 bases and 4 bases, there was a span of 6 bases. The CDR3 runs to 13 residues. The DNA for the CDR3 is TGTGCCAGCAGTTTGTCCAGTAATGAAAAACTGTTTTTT. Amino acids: CASSLSSNEKLFF.

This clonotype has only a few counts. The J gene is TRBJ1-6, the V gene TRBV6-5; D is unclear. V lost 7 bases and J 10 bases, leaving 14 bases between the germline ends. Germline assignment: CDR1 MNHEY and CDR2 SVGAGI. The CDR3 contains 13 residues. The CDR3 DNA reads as TGTGCCAGCAACAGTCTCGGGGAATCACCCCTCCACTTT. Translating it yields CASNSLGESPLHF.

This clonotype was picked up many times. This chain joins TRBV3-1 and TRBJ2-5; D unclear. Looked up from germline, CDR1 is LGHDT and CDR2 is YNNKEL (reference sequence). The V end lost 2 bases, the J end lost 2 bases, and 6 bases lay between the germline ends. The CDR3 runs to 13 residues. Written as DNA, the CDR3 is TGTGCCAGCAGCCAATCAGAGCAAGAGACCCAGTACTTC. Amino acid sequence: CASSQSEQETQYF.

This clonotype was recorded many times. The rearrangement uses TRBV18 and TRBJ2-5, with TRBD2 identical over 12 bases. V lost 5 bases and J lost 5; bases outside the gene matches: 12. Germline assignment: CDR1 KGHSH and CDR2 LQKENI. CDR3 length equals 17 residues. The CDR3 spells CASSTLMTSGSDETQYF. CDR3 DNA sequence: TGTGCCAGCTCAACCCTAATGACTAGCGGGAGTGATGAGACCCAGTACTTC. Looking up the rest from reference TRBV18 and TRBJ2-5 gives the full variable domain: NAGVMQNPRHLVRRRGQEARLRCSPMKGHSHVYWYRQLPEEGLKFMVYLQKENIIDESGMPKERFSAEFPKEGPSILRIQQVVRGDSAAYFCASSTLMTSGSDETQYFGPGTRLLVL.

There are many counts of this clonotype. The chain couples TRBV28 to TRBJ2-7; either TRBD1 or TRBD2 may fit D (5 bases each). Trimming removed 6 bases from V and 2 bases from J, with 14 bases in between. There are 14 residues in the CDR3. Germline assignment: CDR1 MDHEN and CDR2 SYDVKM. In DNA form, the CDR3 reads TGTGCCAGCAGACAAGGGACGGCTCCCTACGAGCAGTACTTC. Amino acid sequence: CASRQGTAPYEQYF.